One sample yielded the 32 T cell receptor beta chains listed below, sequenced in a study of blood T cells in healthy people across ages. A second PCR of roughly 7 to 11 cycles used a sample-barcoded 5' primer and a J-beta primer mix. From the 5' RACE reads, TCRdb called clonotypes with MiXCR, one entry per CDR3 protein. This sample has 2 million or so distinct CDR3 sequences, with around 48% found just once. The source material was blood. The receptors derive from a woman aged 40 to 50 in good health.

This clonotype was seen only a few times. This chain links TRBV5-1 with TRBJ2-6; tentative D call: TRBD1 (6 bases). Trimming took 1 base from V and 2 from J, leaving 19 bases between them. The CDR3 loop spans 19 amino acids. The germline CDR1 and CDR2 sequences are SGHRS and YFSETQ. The CDR3 sequence: CASSLSPARGLAGANVLTF. The DNA for the CDR3 is TGCGCCAGCAGCTTGTCTCCGGCCAGGGGATTAGCTGGGGCCAACGTCCTGACTTTC.

V and J are TRBV7-2 and TRBJ2-3; TRBD2 aligns across 13 bases. After removal of 5 bases from V and 10 bases from J, the junction contained 6 bases not matched to a gene. There are 14 residues in the CDR3. Germline V gene data show CDR1 as SGHTA and CDR2 as FQGNSA. CDR3 bases: TGTGCCAGCAGCCAAACTAGCGGGGGGGCGTCGCAGTATTTT. Amino acid sequence: CASSQTSGGASQYF.

V usage is TRBV5-5 and J usage is TRBJ2-5; D possibly corresponds to TRBD1 (6 bases). Looked up from germline, CDR1 is SGHKS and CDR2 is YYEKEE (reference sequence). Trimming shortened V by 1 base and J by 0 bases, and 10 bases separated the two germline ends. The CDR3 extends over 15 amino acids. CDR3 DNA: TGTGCCAGCAGCTTGTACAGGGCTTACCAAGAGACCCAGTACTTC. Its translation: CASSLYRAYQETQYF.

This clonotype was observed at least ten times. This chain links TRBV12-3 or TRBV12-4 with TRBJ2-7; 8 positions agree with TRBD1. The junction had 10 bases not matched to a gene; V was cut back by 2 bases and J by 7 bases. The CDR3 is made up of 15 amino acids. This CDR3 reads CASSLREQGVQEQYF. DNA for the CDR3: TGTGCCAGCAGTTTACGAGAACAGGGGGTGCAGGAGCAGTACTTC.

The rearrangement uses TRBV27 and TRBJ2-3; D gene ambiguous. Germline-derived CDR1 and CDR2 are MNHEY and SMNVEV (reference sequence). The germline V and J ends were trimmed by 6 bases and 3 bases, with 7 bases remaining between them. The CDR3 spans 12 residues. This CDR3 is CASRERTDTQYF. As DNA, the CDR3 is TGTGCCAGCAGAGAAAGGACAGATACGCAGTATTTT.

The CDR3 sequence is CASRPWTGPLYGYTF. CDR3 DNA sequence: TGCGCCAGCAGACCGTGGACAGGGCCCCTCTATGGCTACACCTTC. The chain employs TRBV5-1 and TRBJ1-2, with 8 nucleotides matching TRBD1. From germline, CDR1 is SGHRS and CDR2 YFSETQ. This CDR3 contains 15 residues. J was trimmed by 4 bases and V by 5 bases; bases with no gene match: 10. Together with reference TRBV5-1 and TRBJ1-2, the CDR3 gives the full variable domain: KAGVTQTPRYLIKTRGQQVTLSCSPISGHRSVSWYQQTPGQGLQFLFEYFSETQRNKGNFPGRFSGRQFSNSRSEMNVSTLELGDSALYLCASRPWTGPLYGYTFGSGTRLTVV.

V and J are TRBV7-3 and TRBJ2-5; maybe TRBD2 (5 bases). CDR1 is SGHTA and CDR2 is FQGTGA in the germline V gene. This CDR3 has 15 amino acids. Trimming stripped 3 bases from V and 0 bases from J, with 11 bases between. This CDR3 reads CASSFLGINQETQYF. The CDR3 region has the DNA TGTGCCAGCAGCTTTCTCGGGATAAACCAAGAGACCCAGTACTTC. Together with reference TRBV7-3 and TRBJ2-5, the CDR3 gives the full variable domain: GAGVSQTPSNKVTEKGKYVELRCDPISGHTALYWYRQSLGQGPEFLIYFQGTGAADDSGLPNDRFFAVRPEGSVSTLKIQRTERGDSAVYLCASSFLGINQETQYFGPGTRLLVL.

The V and J genes are TRBV6-6 and TRBJ2-3; 8 nucleotides line up with TRBD2. Per germline, CDR1 MNHNY and CDR2 SVGAGI (reference sequence). V trimming: 6 bases; J trimming: 6 bases; junction bases outside the gene matches: 14. The CDR3 runs to 16 residues. The CDR3 loop is CASSHSGLVQGDTQYF. The DNA of the CDR3 is TGTGCCAGCAGCCACTCGGGACTAGTTCAAGGGGATACGCAGTATTTT.

This chain connects TRBV10-3 to TRBJ1-2; 9 bases map to TRBD1. Germline trimming cut 11 bases from V and 6 bases from J; bases unmatched to any gene: 19. CDR3 length: 16 amino acids. The germline V gene encodes CDR1 ENHRY and CDR2 SYGVKD. As DNA, the CDR3 is TGTGCCGTCGCTCCCTACAGGGGGCTAGATTTTAATGGCTACACCTTC. This sequence encodes CAVAPYRGLDFNGYTF.

About this clonotype itself: The germline gene is not matched at one end of the junction; a read error may be the cause. The CDR3 sequence: CVSSYRRAKNIQYF. In nucleotides, the CDR3 is TGTGTCAGCAGTTACAGAAGAGCCAAAAACATTCAGTACTTC. The J gene is TRBJ2-4, the V gene TRBV6-2 or TRBV6-3; no clear D gene. Germline lookup yields CDR1 MNHEY and CDR2 SVGEGT. This CDR3 contains 14 residues.

The V and J genes are TRBV20-1 and TRBJ2-1, with 10 bases fitting TRBD1. The CDR3 extends over 17 amino acids. CDR1 DFQATT and CDR2 SNEGSKA come from the germline V gene (reference sequence). Trimming at V came to 1 base and at J to 4 bases, leaving 10 bases not matched to a gene. CDR3 residues: CSARVMGQGSGYNEQFF. In DNA form, the CDR3 reads TGCAGTGCTAGAGTTATGGGACAGGGGTCGGGGTACAATGAGCAGTTCTTC.

The chain recombines TRBV12-3 or TRBV12-4 with TRBJ2-7; 10 nucleotides align to TRBD1. V gave up 4 bases and J gave up 6 bases; unmatched junction bases: 6. CDR3 length: 14 residues. CDR3 sequence (DNA): TGTGCCAGCAGTTGGGACAGGGGATCTGGCGAGCAGTACTTC. Its protein is CASSWDRGSGEQYF.

This sequence joins TRBV28 and TRBJ2-6; D remains ambiguous. Germline CDR1 and CDR2: MDHEN and SYDVKM. V was trimmed by 7 bases and J by 0 bases, leaving 10 bases between them. The CDR3 consists of 15 residues. CDR3 in amino acids: CASTPIGSGANVLTF. Here the CDR3 DNA reads TGTGCCAGCACCCCCATTGGCTCTGGGGCCAACGTCCTGACTTTC.

The gene calls are TRBV4-3 and TRBJ2-5; 7 nucleotides match TRBD1. The CDR3 extends over 16 amino acids. The ends lost 3 bases at V and 0 bases at J; junction bases unmatched: 7. CDR1 is LGHNA and CDR2 is YSLEER in the germline V gene. The CDR3 nucleotides read TGCGCCAGCAGCCAGGATTTACAGGGGTACCAAGAGACCCAGTACTTC. Its translation is CASSQDLQGYQETQYF.

The J gene is TRBJ2-4, the V gene TRBV20-1; TRBD2 might be the D (6 bases). The J call is in doubt because the DNA end fits TRBJ2-5 better. In germline, CDR1 is DFQATT, CDR2 SNEGSKA (reference sequence). There are 16 residues in the CDR3. DNA for the CDR3: TGCAGTGCTAGAGGGCCGAGGTTGGGGGGCCAAGAGACCCAGTACTTC. Translating it yields CSARGPRLGGQETQYF.

The chain employs TRBV20-1 and TRBJ2-7, with 8 bases fitting TRBD2. This CDR3 spans 16 amino acids. CDR1 is DFQATT, CDR2 SNEGSKA, per germline (reference sequence). After removal of 2 bases from V and 2 bases from J, the junction contained 11 bases not matched to a gene. The CDR3 coding sequence is TGCAGTGCTAGACCTACGACCGGGACTAGACCCTACGAGCAGTACTTC. Amino acid sequence: CSARPTTGTRPYEQYF.

The chain recombines TRBV6-6 with TRBJ2-4; D unresolved. Germline CDR1 MNHNY, CDR2 SVGAGI (reference sequence). This CDR3 spans 15 amino acids. V shed 7 bases and J shed 2 bases, with 15 bases lying between them. CDR3 residues: CASNDIVDSKNIQYF. The DNA for the CDR3 is TGTGCCAGCAACGACATAGTCGACTCCAAAAACATTCAGTACTTC.

This clonotype was seen more than once but under ten times. The chain couples TRBV4-3 to TRBJ2-7; tentatively, D is TRBD1 (6 bases). Trimming removed 4 bases at V and 1 base at J, with 11 bases between. The CDR3 is 14 residues long. Germline V gene lookup returns CDR1 LGHNA and CDR2 YSLEER. The CDR3: CASSLRDTSYEQYF. DNA of the CDR3: TGCGCCAGCAGCCTCCGGGACACGTCCTACGAGCAGTACTTC.

CDR3 amino acids: CASRQRGFGDEQFF. CDR3 DNA sequence: TGTGCCAGCAGGCAAAGGGGGTTTGGGGATGAGCAGTTCTTC. The rearrangement uses TRBV7-2 and TRBJ2-1; TRBD1 is a possible D gene (6 bases). This CDR3 comprises 14 residues. The germline CDR1 and CDR2 sequences are SGHTA and FQGNSA. V was cut by 6 bases and J by 8 bases, with 17 bases left in between.

The rearrangement links TRBV20-1 to TRBJ1-5; D is ambiguous. Between the trimmed V and J ends, which lost 0 bases and 0 bases, there was a span of 15 bases. This CDR3 has 17 residues. CDR1 and CDR2 from the germline V gene are DFQATT and SNEGSKA (reference sequence). For the CDR3, the DNA is TGCAGTGCTAGAGATCTCGAATTCCATGGTAGCAATCAGCCCCAGCATTTT. Translating it yields CSARDLEFHGSNQPQHF.

This clonotype was seen only a few times. The chain couples TRBV25-1 to TRBJ1-2; D may be TRBD1 (6 bases). V dropped 2 bases and J dropped 4 bases, with 8 bases sitting between them. Germline V gene lookup returns CDR1 MGHDK and CDR2 SYGVNS. The CDR3 sequence is 13 residues long. The CDR3 DNA reads as TGTGCCAGCAGTGAACAGGGGCCCTATGGCTACACCTTC. It encodes CASSEQGPYGYTF.

The CDR3 region is CSAPTDSGGYTF. The CDR3 coding sequence is TGCAGTGCTCCCACCGACTCCGGTGGCTACACCTTC. The rearrangement joins TRBV20-1 to TRBJ1-2; D call uncertain. The CDR3 spans 12 residues. Trimming left V 5 bases short and J 7 bases short, with 14 bases between. Germline V gene lookup returns CDR1 DFQATT and CDR2 SNEGSKA (reference sequence).

This clonotype occurred once. J is TRBJ1-2 and V is TRBV6-5; maybe TRBD1 (6 bases). V lost 2 bases to trimming and J lost 6 bases, with 10 bases between them. CDR1 MNHEY and CDR2 SVGAGI come from the germline V gene. The CDR3 sequence is 13 residues long. The CDR3 nucleotides read TGTGCCAGCAGTTACACCCCAGGGGATGGCTACACCTTC. Translation gives CASSYTPGDGYTF.

This chain links TRBV20-1 with TRBJ1-5, with D possibly TRBD1 on 5 matching bases. Germline V gives CDR1 DFQATT, CDR2 SNEGSKA (reference sequence). V shed 1 base and J shed 4 bases, with 11 bases lying between them. The CDR3 is 14 residues long. CDR3: CSARGAGRNQPQHF. The CDR3 DNA reads as TGCAGTGCTAGAGGGGCAGGGAGGAATCAGCCCCAGCATTTT.

This clonotype has more than one count but fewer than ten. The CDR3 is CASSPRPGTGSYNSPLHF. The CDR3 DNA reads TGTGCCAGCAGCCCACGTCCCGGGACAGGGTCCTATAATTCACCCCTCCACTTT. The chain joins TRBV13 to TRBJ1-6, with 9 bases aligning to TRBD1. The V gene end was trimmed by 5 bases and the J gene end by 1 base; junction bases not matched to a gene: 9. Germline assignment: CDR1 PRHDT and CDR2 FYEKMQ (reference sequence). CDR3 length equals 18 residues. The full variable domain, completed using reference TRBV13 and TRBJ1-6, is AAGVIQSPRHLIKEKRETATLKCYPIPRHDTVYWYQQGPGQDPQFLISFYEKMQSDKGSIPDRFSAQQFSDYHSELNMSSLELGDSALYFCASSPRPGTGSYNSPLHFGNGTRLTVT.

This sequence joins TRBV7-2 and TRBJ1-1, with 7 nucleotides matching TRBD1. Per germline, CDR1 SGHTA and CDR2 FQGNSA. This CDR3 comprises 15 residues. V lost 4 bases to trimming and J lost 0 bases; unmatched junction nucleotides: 5. CDR3 sequence: CASSSGQIMNTEAFF. The CDR3 bases are TGTGCCAGCAGCTCGGGACAGATCATGAACACTGAAGCTTTCTTT.

About this clonotype: One end of the junction does not line up with germline, which may come from a read error. V is TRBV4-2 and J is TRBJ2-7; 13 positions agree with TRBD2. The CDR3 contains 14 residues. From germline, CDR1 is LGHNA and CDR2 YNFKEQ. As DNA, the CDR3 is TGTGCCAACAGCCAAGGACTAGCGGGGGAAGAGCAGTACTTC. Its protein product is CANSQGLAGEEQYF.

The J gene is TRBJ2-5, the V gene TRBV12-5; 7 bases match TRBD2. The CDR3 totals 14 residues. Germline CDR1 LGHNT, CDR2 FRNRAP. Trimming at V came to 1 base and at J to 11 bases, leaving 10 bases not matched to a gene. Here the CDR3 reads CASGLEGTIVEQYF. The CDR3 nucleotides are TGTGCTAGTGGTTTGGAGGGGACTATCGTGGAGCAGTACTTC.

This chain connects TRBV12-3 or TRBV12-4 to TRBJ2-1; tentatively, D is TRBD1 or TRBD2 (6 bases each). This CDR3 spans 13 amino acids. V shed 1 base and J shed 12 bases, with 13 bases lying between them. This chain's CDR3 is CASSLGGAHGQFF. CDR3 nucleotides: TGTGCCAGCAGTTTAGGGGGGGCCCATGGGCAGTTCTTC.

V is TRBV7-2 and J is TRBJ2-3; a weak D match, TRBD2 (5 bases). The CDR3 runs to 14 residues. Trimming shortened V by 1 base and J by 4 bases, and 9 bases separated the two germline ends. Germline V lookup: CDR1 SGHTA, CDR2 FQGNSA. In nucleotides, the CDR3 is TGTGCCAGCAGCTTAGACGCGGGTGCAGATACGCAGTATTTT. Translating gives CASSLDAGADTQYF.

V usage is TRBV6-2 or TRBV6-3 and J usage is TRBJ2-3, with TRBD2 as a possible D gene (5 bases). With 5 bases removed from V and 5 bases from J, the gap between germline ends came to 14 bases. The germline CDR1 and CDR2 sequences are MNHEY and SVGEGT. The CDR3 has 14 residues. The CDR3, as DNA: TGTGCCAGCAGTAGTATAGGGAGAGAAGATACGCAGTATTTT. Translated: CASSSIGREDTQYF.

The chain links TRBV4-2 to TRBJ2-7; TRBD2 agrees at 10 bases. Germline V gene sequence: CDR1 LGHNA, CDR2 YNFKEQ. V shed 5 bases and J 1 base; nucleotides not matched to a gene: 5. The CDR3 is made up of 15 amino acids. The CDR3 nucleotides are TGTGCCAGCAGCAAGCTAGCGGGGGATTCCTACGAGCAGTACTTC. Translation: CASSKLAGDSYEQYF.